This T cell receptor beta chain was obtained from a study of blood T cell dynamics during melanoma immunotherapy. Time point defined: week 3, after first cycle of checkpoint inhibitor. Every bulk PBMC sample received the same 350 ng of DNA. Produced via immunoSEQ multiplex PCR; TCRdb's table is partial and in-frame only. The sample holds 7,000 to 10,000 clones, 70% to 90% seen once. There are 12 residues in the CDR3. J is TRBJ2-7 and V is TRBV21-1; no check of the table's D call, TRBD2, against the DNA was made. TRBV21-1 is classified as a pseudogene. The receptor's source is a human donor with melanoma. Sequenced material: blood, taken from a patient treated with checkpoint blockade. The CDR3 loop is CASPHPGGEQYF. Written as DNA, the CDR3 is TGTGCCAGCCCTCACCCGGGGGGGGAGCAGTACTTC.